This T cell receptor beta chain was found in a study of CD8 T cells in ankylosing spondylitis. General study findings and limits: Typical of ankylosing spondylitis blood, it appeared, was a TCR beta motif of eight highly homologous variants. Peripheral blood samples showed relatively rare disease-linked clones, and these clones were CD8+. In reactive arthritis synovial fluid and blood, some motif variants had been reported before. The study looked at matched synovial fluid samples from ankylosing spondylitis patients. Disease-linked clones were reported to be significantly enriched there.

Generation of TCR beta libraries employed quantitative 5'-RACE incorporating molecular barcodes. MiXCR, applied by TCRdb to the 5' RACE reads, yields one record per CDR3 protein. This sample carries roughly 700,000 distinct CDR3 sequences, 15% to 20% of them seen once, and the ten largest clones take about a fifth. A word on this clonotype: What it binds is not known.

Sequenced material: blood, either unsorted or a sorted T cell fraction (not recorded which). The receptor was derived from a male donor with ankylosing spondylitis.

CDR3 nucleotides: TGTGCCAGCAGTGGTGACCAGGGCCTCTATGGCTACACCTTC. Its translation: CASSGDQGLYGYTF. This chain uses TRBV2 with TRBJ1-2; D is possibly TRBD1 (5 bases). From germline, CDR1 is SNHLY and CDR2 FYNNEI. The CDR3 spans 14 residues. The V gene lost 4 bases and the J gene lost 4 bases, with 13 bases spanning the gap.